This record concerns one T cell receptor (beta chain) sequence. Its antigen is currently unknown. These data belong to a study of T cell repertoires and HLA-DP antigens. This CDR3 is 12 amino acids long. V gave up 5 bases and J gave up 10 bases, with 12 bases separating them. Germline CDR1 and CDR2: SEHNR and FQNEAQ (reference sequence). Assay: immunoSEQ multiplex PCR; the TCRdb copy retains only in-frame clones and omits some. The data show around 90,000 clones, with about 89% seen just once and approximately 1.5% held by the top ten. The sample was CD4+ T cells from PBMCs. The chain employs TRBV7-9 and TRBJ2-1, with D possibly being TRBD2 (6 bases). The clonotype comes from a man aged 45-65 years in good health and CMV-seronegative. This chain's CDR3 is CASSQSRGEQFF. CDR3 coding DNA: TGTGCCAGCAGCCAATCACGGGGGGAGCAGTTCTTC.